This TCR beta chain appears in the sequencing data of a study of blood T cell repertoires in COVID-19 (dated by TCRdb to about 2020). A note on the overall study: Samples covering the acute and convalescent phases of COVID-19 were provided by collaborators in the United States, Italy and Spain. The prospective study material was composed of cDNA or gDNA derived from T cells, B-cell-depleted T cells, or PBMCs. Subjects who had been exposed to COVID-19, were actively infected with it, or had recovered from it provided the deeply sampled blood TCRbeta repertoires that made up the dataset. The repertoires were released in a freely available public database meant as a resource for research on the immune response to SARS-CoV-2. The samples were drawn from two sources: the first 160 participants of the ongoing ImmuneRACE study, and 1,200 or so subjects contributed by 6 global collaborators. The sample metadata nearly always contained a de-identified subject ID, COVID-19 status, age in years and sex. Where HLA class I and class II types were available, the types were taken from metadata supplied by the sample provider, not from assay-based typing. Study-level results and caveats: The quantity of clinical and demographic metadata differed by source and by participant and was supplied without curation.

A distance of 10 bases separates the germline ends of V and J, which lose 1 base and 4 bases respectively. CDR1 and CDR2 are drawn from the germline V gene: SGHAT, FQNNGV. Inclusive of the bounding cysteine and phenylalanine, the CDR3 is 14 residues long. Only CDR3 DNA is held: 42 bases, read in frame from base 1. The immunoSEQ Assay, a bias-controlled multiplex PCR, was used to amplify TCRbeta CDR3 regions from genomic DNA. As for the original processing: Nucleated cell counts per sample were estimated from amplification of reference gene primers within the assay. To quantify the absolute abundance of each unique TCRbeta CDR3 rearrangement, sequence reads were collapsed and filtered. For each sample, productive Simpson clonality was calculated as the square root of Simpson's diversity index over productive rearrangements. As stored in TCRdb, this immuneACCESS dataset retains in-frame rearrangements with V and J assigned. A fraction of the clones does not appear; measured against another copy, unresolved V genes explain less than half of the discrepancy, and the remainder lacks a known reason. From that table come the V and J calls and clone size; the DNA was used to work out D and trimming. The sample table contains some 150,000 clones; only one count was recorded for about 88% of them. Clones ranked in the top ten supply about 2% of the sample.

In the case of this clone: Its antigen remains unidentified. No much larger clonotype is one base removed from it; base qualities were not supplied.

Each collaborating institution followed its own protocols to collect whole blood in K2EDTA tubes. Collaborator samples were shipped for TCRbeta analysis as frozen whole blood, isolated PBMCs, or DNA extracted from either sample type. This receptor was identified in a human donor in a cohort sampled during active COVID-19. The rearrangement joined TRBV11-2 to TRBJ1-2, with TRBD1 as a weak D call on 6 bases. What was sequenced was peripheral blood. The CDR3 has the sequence CASSLVGGGYGYTF. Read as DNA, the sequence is TGTGCCAGCAGCTTAGTTGGGGGCGGCTATGGCTACACCTTC.